Given below is one TCR beta chain in context. Its antigen is currently not known. There are no base qualities to consult, and no much larger clone falls within one base. Patients with a history of autoimmune disease or receiving systemic immunosuppression were excluded from the trial. Peripheral blood for TCR sequencing was collected from all dose cohorts at baseline, on cycle 4 day 1, and on cycle 7 day 1. Samples were obtained from an open-label, multicenter, first-in-human phase I dose-escalation trial of ivuxolimab. Adults with locally advanced or metastatic head and neck squamous cell, hepatocellular, melanoma or renal cell carcinoma were enrolled in the trial. CD4+ and CD8+ T cells were sorted separately from peripheral blood before TCR sequencing. To sequence the TCRbeta CDR3 region, genomic DNA was isolated from the sorted cells. The immunoSEQ Assay was used to sequence the TCRbeta CDR3 regions. Not all clones reach the TCRdb copy of this immuneACCESS table, which keeps in-frame sequences only. Checked studies attribute under half of the gap to unresolved V genes and leave the rest unexplained. The sample records about 84,000 clones, roughly nine tenths of which are singletons. Less than 0.2% of the sample comes from the top ten.

In the germline V gene, CDR1 corresponds to SGHVS and CDR2 to FQNEAQ. The CDR3 contains 15 residues, cysteine and phenylalanine counted. CDR3 DNA only is kept here, 45 bases in frame from base 1. The junction shows trimming of 8 bases on V and 2 bases on J, plus 18 bases between the germline ends. This specimen belongs to a study of OX40 agonist ivuxolimab in advanced cancers. Looking at the study overall: Ivuxolimab was an agonistic, fully human IgG2 monoclonal antibody directed against OX40 (CD134), a costimulatory receptor. Intravenous ivuxolimab was administered to patients every 2 weeks at six dose levels: 0.01, 0.1, 0.3, 1.5, 3 and 10 mg/kg. Prior anti-PD-1, anti-PD-L1 or anti-CTLA-4 therapy was permitted, and checkpoint inhibitors had been received by less than 45% of dose-escalation patients. Among the roughly 50 dose-escalation patients, some 19 had hepatocellular carcinoma, around 15 melanoma, 9 renal cell carcinoma and 9 head and neck cancer. The point of sequencing TCRbeta in the periphery was to test whether ivuxolimab changed TCR sequence diversity and drove clonal T-cell expansion. The dose-escalation cohort was about 86% male with a mean age of about 60 years, ranging from roughly 23 to 90. The paper reports the monotherapy dose-escalation portion (N = 52 patients) of the phase I ivuxolimab trial. Partial responses were achieved by three dose-escalation patients, of whom one had hepatocellular carcinoma and two had cutaneous melanoma.

General conclusions and limits of the study: At doses from 0.1 to 3.0 mg/kg, clonal expansion was seen in both CD4+ and CD8+ blood T cells between baseline and week 6. In the 0.1-3.0 mg/kg groups, partial responders were among the patients with the lowest normalized peripheral clonal expansion, particularly in CD8+ T cells. Low levels of normalized T-cell clonal expansion were also seen in some patients who did not respond. On average, CD8+ T cells showed more expanded clones than CD4+ T cells after ivuxolimab. The antigen specificity of the clonally expanded peripheral T cells was not determined.

The source is an adult with an advanced solid tumor such as melanoma, head and neck, liver or kidney cancer. The sequencing used CD4+ or CD8+ T cells sorted from blood, collected in a trial of the OX40 agonist ivuxolimab. Recombination linked TRBV7-8 to TRBJ1-2, and TRBD1 may be the D gene, going by 5 matching bases. The CDR3 has the sequence CASQAGGALNYGYTF. The DNA is TGTGCCAGCCAAGCAGGAGGGGCGCTAAACTATGGCTACACCTTC.